This record concerns one T cell receptor (beta chain) sequence. Its antigen remains unidentified. The PCR had 60 Vbeta and 13 Jbeta primers. The method was immunoSEQ multiplex PCR; TCRdb's version includes in-frame clones alone and lacks a portion of them. The data show some 140,000 clones, approximately 80% seen once. This entry belongs to a study of cytomegalovirus exposure and HLA in healthy donors. With 7 bases clipped from V and 2 bases from J, the junction kept 10 bases outside the gene matches. This CDR3 is built from 16 residues. Per germline, CDR1 MNHNY and CDR2 SVGAGI (reference sequence). General study findings and limits: Whilst most TCR sequences proved rare, a subset of public TCRs occurred across many donors. A missense DCLRE1C variant was associated with V- and J-gene trimming of TCR beta chains in a later analysis, and an independent cohort replicated the association. HLA-A and HLA-B allele assignments for most subjects were reportedly predicted accurately using TCR beta sequences.

This TCR derives from a woman between 50 and 59 years old in good health and CMV-seropositive. The sequenced material came from PBMCs. The chain is built from TRBV6-6 and TRBJ2-1; 8 positions agree with TRBD2. Written as DNA, the CDR3 is TGTGCCAGCACGCTTAGCGGGGCCGCACCCTACAATGAGCAGTTCTTC. Protein product: CASTLSGAAPYNEQFF.